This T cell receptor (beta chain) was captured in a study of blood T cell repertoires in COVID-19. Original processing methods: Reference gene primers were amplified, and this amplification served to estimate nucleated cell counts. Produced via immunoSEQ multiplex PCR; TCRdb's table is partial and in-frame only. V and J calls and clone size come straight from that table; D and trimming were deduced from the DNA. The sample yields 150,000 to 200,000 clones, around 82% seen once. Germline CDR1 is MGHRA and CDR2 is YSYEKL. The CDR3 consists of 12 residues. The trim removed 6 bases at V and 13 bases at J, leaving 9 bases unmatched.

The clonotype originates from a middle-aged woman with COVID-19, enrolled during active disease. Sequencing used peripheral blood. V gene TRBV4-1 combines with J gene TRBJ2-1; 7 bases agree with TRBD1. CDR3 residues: CASRRETGNQFF. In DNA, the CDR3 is TGCGCCAGCAGGCGCGAGACAGGGAATCAGTTCTTC.